This T cell receptor (beta chain) was recovered during a study of T cell responses to AZD1222 COVID-19 vaccine. Clones were sequenced by immunoSEQ multiplex PCR, and TCRdb holds only the in-frame ones, with some missing. This table has about 110,000 clones, over 90% appearing once. The germline V gene has CDR1 SGHTA and CDR2 FQGNSA. There are 15 residues in the CDR3. V lost 5 bases, J lost 0 bases, and 6 bases stayed unmatched. This clone occurred a few times. What it recognizes is unknown. Study outcomes and limitations: Clonal diversity was possibly underestimated, and the donors were mostly white British, with more females.

Sequencing was performed on peripheral blood, taken 28 days after the second AZD1222 dose. V is TRBV7-2 and J is TRBJ1-1; TRBD1 matches at 7 bases. This receptor was taken from an adult who received the AZD1222 COVID-19 vaccine. CDR3 nucleotides: TGTGCCAGCAGCCCAATGGACAGGTTGAACACTGAAGCTTTCTTT. The encoded protein is CASSPMDRLNTEAFF.